This T cell receptor beta chain was observed in a study of T cell repertoires in cytomegalovirus infection. The overall study: Both a matching HLA type and CMV infection were indicated by public TCR beta signatures.

Study-wide points: Dominating the ex vivo response were TCR beta clonotypes that were CMV-specific and HLA-C-restricted. People with CMV and the relevant HLA were identified by cumulative public TCR beta family frequency.

With 2 bases removed from V and 5 bases from J, the gap between germline ends came to 9 bases. The CDR3 length is 13 residues. Germline-derived CDR1 and CDR2 are SNHLY and FYNNEI. TCRdb re-derived calls from the reads in MiXCR, one entry per CDR3 protein. The sample consists of 200,000 to 300,000 distinct CDR3 sequences, 5% to 8.5% of them appearing once. There are many counts of this clonotype. Its antigen is currently unknown. The sequencing sample was made of PBMCs. This TCR came from a human donor in good health (CMV status not recorded). Some clones in this sample may be carry-over from other donors' samples. The J gene is TRBJ2-5, the V gene TRBV2, with D unclear. Here the CDR3 DNA reads TGTGCCAGCAGTGAACTCCGACGGGAGACCCAGTACTTC. This gives the protein CASSELRRETQYF. Together with reference TRBV2 and TRBJ2-5, the CDR3 gives the full variable domain: EPEVTQTPSHQVTQMGQEVILRCVPISNHLYFYWYRQILGQKVEFLVSFYNNEISEKSEIFDDQFSVERPDGSNFTLKIRSTKLEDSAMYFCASSELRRETQYFGPGTRLLVL.